The clone carrying this T cell receptor (beta chain) is medium-sized. The data were obtained in a study of T cells in localized non-small cell lung cancer. With 3 bases removed from V and 4 bases from J, the gap between germline ends came to 13 bases. Germline V CDR1 and CDR2: SGHNT, YENEEA. The CDR3 runs 15 residues. This table comes from immunoSEQ multiplex PCR, and its TCRdb copy is limited to in-frame clones, with some not included. This table has 1,500 to 2,000 clones, around a fifth appearing once. The genes are TRBV11-3 and TRBJ2-1; D is perhaps TRBD1 or TRBD2 (5 bases each). This specimen was lung tumor tissue, taken before any cancer treatment. The sequence was obtained from a male donor at least 60 years old with stage I lung adenocarcinoma. The CDR3 is CASSLSGRLYNEQFF. The CDR3 nucleotides read TGTGCCAGCAGCTTGTCGGGGCGCCTTTACAATGAGCAGTTCTTC.